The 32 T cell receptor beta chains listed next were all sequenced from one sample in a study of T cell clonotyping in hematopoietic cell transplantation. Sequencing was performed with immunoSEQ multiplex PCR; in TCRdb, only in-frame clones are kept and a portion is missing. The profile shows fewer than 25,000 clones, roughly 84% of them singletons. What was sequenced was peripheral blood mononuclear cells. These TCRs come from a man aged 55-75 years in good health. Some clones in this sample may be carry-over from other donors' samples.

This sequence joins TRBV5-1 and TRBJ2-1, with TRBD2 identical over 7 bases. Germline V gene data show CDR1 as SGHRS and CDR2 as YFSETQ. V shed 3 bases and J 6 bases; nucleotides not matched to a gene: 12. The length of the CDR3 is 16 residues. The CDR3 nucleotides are TGCGCCAGCAGCTCAAGAAGGCAGACTAGCATCAATGAGCAGTTCTTC. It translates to CASSSRRQTSINEQFF.

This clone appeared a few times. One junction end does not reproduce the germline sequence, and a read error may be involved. The CDR3 is CAAVPFYGYAF. In DNA, the CDR3 is TGTGCAGCGGTTCCTTTCTATGGCTACGCCTTC. The chain recombines TRBV30 with TRBJ1-2; D not resolved. The CDR3 spans 11 residues. CDR1 is GTSNPN, CDR2 SVGIG, per germline (reference sequence). Filled out from reference TRBV30 and TRBJ1-2, the complete variable domain reads SQTIHQWPATLVQPVGSPLSLECTVEGTSNPNLYWYRQAAGRGLQLLFYSVGIGQISSEVPQNLSASRPQDRQFILSSKKLLLSDSGFYLCAAVPFYGYAFGSGTRLTVV.

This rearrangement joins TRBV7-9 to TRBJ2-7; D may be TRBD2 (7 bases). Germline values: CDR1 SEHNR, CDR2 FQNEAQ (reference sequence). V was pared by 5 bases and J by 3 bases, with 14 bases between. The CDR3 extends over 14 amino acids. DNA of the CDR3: TGTGCCAGCAGCCCGCGGGGGCAGTACTACGAGCAGTACTTC. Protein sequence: CASSPRGQYYEQYF.

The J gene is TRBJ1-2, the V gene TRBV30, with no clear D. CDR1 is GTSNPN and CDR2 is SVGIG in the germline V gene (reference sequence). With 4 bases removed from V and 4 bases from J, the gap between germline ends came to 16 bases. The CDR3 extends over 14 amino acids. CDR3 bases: TGTGCCTGGACAGGAATCTTGTTTAGCTATGGCTACACCTTC. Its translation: CAWTGILFSYGYTF.

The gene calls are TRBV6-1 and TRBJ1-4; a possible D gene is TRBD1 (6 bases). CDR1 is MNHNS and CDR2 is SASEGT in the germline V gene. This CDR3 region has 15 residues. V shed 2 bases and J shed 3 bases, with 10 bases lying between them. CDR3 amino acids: CASSEQGLANEKLFF. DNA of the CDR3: TGTGCCAGCAGTGAACAGGGGCTAGCTAATGAAAAACTGTTTTTT.

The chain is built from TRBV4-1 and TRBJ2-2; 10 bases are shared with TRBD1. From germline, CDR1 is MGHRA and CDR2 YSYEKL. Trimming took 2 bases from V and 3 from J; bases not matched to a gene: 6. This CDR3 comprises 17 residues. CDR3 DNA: TGCGCCAGCAGCCAACCTCGTGGGACAGGGGACACCGGGGAGCTGTTTTTT. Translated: CASSQPRGTGDTGELFF.

This chain's CDR3 is CASLQTGGTGELFF. CDR3 coding DNA: TGTGCCAGTCTTCAGACAGGGGGCACCGGGGAGCTGTTTTTT. This chain links TRBV19 with TRBJ2-2; 9 bases are shared with TRBD1. Germline CDR1 and CDR2: LNHDA and SQIVND (reference sequence). CDR3 length: 14 residues. V lost 8 bases and J lost 4; bases outside the gene matches: 5.

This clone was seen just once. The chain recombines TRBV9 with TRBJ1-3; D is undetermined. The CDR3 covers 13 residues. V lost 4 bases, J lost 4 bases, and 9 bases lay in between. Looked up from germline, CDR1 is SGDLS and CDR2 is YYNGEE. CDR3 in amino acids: CASSSVGGNTIYF. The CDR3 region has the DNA TGTGCCAGCAGCTCCGTGGGGGGAAACACCATATATTTT.

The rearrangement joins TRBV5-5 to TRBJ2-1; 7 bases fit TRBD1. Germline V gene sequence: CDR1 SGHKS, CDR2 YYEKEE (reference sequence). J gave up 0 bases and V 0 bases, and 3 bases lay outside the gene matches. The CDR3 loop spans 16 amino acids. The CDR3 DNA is TGTGCCAGCAGCTTGGAGGGGGCCTTCTCCTACAATGAGCAGTTCTTC. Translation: CASSLEGAFSYNEQFF.

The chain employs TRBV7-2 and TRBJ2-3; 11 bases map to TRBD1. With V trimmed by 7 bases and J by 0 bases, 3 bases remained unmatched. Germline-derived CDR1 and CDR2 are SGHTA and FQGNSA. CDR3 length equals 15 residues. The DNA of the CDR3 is TGTGCCAGCAAGGACAGGGGGCAGAGCACAGATACGCAGTATTTT. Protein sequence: CASKDRGQSTDTQYF.

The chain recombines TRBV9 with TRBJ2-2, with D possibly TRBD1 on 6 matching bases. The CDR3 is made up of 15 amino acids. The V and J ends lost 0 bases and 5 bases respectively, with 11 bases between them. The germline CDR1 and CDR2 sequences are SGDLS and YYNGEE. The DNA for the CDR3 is TGTGCCAGCAGCGTAGACAGGGCGAGGACCGGGGAGCTGTTTTTT. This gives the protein CASSVDRARTGELFF.

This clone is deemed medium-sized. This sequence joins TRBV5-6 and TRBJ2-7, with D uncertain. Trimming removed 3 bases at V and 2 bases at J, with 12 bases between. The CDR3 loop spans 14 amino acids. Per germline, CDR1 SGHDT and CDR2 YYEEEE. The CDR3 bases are TGTGCCAGCAGCTCGGACGGTTCCCCCTACGAGCAGTACTTC. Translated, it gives CASSSDGSPYEQYF.

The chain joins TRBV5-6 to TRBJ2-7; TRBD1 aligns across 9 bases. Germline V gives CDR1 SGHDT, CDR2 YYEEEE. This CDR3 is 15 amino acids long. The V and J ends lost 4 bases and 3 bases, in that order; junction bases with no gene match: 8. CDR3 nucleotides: TGTGCCAGCAGCCCCCGGGACAGGGAATTCTACGAGCAGTACTTC. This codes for CASSPRDREFYEQYF.

CDR3 protein: CAIRSPGGSPLHF. The DNA for the CDR3 is TGTGCCATCAGGTCCCCGGGCGGTTCACCCCTCCACTTT. The V and J genes are TRBV10-3 and TRBJ1-6; no definite D call. Germline V gene data show CDR1 as ENHRY and CDR2 as SYGVKD. CDR3 length: 13 amino acids. The ends were cut back, 6 bases at V and 9 bases at J, with 12 bases in the middle.

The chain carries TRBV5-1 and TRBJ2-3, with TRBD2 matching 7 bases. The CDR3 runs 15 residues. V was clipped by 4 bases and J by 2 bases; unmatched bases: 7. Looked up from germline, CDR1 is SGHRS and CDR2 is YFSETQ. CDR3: CASSQGRANTDTQYF. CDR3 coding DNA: TGCGCCAGCAGCCAAGGGAGGGCAAACACAGATACGCAGTATTTT.

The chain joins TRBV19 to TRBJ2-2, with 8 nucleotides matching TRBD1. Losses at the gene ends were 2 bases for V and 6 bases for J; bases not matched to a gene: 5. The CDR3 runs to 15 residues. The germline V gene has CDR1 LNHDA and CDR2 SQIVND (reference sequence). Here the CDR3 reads CASSIPPTGAGELFF. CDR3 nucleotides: TGTGCCAGTAGTATACCCCCGACAGGGGCCGGGGAGCTGTTTTTT.

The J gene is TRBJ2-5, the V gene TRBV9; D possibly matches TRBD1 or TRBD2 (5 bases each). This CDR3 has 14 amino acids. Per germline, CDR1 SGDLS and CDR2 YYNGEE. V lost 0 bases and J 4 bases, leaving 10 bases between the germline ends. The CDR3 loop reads CASSVEPGPETQYF. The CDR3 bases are TGTGCCAGCAGCGTAGAGCCGGGGCCAGAGACCCAGTACTTC.

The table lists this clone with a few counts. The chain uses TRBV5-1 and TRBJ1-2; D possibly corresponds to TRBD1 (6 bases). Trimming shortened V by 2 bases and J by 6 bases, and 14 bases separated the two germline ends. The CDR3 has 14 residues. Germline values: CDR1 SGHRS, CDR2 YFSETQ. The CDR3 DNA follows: TGCGCCAGCAGCTTTAACAGGGTGATTGATGGCTACACCTTC. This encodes CASSFNRVIDGYTF.

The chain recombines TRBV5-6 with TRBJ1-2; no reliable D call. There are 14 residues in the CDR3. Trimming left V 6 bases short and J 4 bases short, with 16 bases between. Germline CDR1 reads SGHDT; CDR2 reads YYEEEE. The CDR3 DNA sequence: TGTGCCAGCACCCCTGGGGTGGGTTTCTATGGCTACACCTTC. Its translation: CASTPGVGFYGYTF.

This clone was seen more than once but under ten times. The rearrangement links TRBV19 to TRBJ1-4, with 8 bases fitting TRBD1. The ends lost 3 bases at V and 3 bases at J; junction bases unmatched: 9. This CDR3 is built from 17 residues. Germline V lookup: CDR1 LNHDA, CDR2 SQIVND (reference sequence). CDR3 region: CASSMDRAGWANEKLFF. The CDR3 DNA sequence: TGTGCCAGTAGTATGGACAGGGCGGGGTGGGCTAATGAAAAACTGTTTTTT.

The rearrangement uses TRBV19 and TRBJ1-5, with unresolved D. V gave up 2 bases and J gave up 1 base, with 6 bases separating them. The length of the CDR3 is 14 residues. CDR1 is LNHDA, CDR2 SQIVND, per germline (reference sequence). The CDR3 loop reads CASSIQVSNQPQHF. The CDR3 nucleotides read TGTGCCAGTAGTATACAGGTCAGCAATCAGCCCCAGCATTTT.

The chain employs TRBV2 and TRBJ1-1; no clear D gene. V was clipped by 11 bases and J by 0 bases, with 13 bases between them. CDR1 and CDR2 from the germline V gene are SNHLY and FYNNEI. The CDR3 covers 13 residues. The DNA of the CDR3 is TGTGCCTGTAGACGGGATCTGAACACTGAAGCTTTCTTT. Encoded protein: CACRRDLNTEAFF.

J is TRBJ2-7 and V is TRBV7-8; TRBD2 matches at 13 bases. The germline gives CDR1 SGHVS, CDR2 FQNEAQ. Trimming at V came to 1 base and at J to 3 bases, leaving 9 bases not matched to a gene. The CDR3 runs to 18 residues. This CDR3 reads CASSLERRLAGGYYEQYF. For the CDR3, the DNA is TGTGCCAGCAGCTTAGAGAGGAGACTAGCGGGAGGATACTACGAGCAGTACTTC. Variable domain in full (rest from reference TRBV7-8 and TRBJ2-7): GAGVSQSPRYKVAKRGQDVALRCDPISGHVSLFWYQQALGQGPEFLTYFQNEAQLDKSGLPSDRFFAERPEGSVSTLKIQRTQQEDSAVYLCASSLERRLAGGYYEQYFGPGTRLTVT.

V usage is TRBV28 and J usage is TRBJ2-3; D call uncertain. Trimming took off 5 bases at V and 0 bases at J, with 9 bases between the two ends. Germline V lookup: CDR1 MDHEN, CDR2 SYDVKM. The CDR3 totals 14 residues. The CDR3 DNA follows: TGTGCCAGCAGTCCGCTTGCTAGCACAGATACGCAGTATTTT. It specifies CASSPLASTDTQYF.

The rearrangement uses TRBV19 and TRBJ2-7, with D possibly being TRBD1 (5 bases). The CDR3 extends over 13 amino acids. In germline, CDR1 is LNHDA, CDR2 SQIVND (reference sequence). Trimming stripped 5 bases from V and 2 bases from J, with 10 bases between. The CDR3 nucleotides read TGTGCCAGTAGTCCAGGGCCAACCTACGAGCAGTACTTC. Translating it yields CASSPGPTYEQYF. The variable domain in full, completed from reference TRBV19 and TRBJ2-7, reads DGGITQSPKYLFRKEGQNVTLSCEQNLNHDAMYWYRQDPGQGLRLIYYSQIVNDFQKGDIAEGYSVSREKKESFPLTVTSAQKNPTAFYLCASSPGPTYEQYFGPGTRLTVT.

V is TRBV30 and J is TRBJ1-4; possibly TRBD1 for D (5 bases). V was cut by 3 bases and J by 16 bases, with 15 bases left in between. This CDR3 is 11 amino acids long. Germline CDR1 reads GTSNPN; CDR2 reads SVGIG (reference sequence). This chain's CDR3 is CAWSERTIQFF. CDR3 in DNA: TGTGCCTGGAGCGAACGGACAATACAGTTTTTT. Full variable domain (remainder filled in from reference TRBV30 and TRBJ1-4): SQTIHQWPATLVQPVGSPLSLECTVEGTSNPNLYWYRQAAGRGLQLLFYSVGIGQISSEVPQNLSASRPQDRQFILSSKKLLLSDSGFYLCAWSERTIQFFGSGTQLSVL.

This CDR3 reads CASSSLGQGDYGYTF. The CDR3, as DNA: TGTGCCAGTAGCTCCCTGGGACAGGGGGACTATGGCTACACCTTC. The gene calls are TRBV19 and TRBJ1-2; the match to TRBD1 covers 11 bases. The germline gives CDR1 LNHDA, CDR2 SQIVND (reference sequence). V gave up 6 bases and J gave up 3 bases; unmatched junction bases: 6. The CDR3 loop spans 15 amino acids.

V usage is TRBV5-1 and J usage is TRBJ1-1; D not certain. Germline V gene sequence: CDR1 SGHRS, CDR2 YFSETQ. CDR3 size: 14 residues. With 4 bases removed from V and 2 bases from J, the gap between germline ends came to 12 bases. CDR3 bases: TGCGCCAGCAGCGTGGACGGAACCAACACTGAAGCTTTCTTT. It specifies CASSVDGTNTEAFF.

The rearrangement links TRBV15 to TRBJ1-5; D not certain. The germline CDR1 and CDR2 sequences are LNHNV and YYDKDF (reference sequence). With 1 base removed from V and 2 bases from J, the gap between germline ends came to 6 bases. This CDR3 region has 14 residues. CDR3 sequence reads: CATSRGGGNQPQHF. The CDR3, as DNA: TGTGCCACCAGCAGAGGGGGTGGCAATCAGCCCCAGCATTTT. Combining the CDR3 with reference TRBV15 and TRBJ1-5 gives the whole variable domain DAMVIQNPRYQVTQFGKPVTLSCSQTLNHNVMYWYQQKSSQAPKLLFHYYDKDFNNEADTPDNFQSRRPNTSFCFLDIRSPGLGDTAMYLCATSRGGGNQPQHFGDGTRLSIL.

The CDR3 is CASSRHPTGQETQYF. The CDR3 bases are TGCGCCAGCAGCCGGCATCCGACGGGACAAGAGACCCAGTACTTC. The rearrangement joins TRBV4-1 to TRBJ2-5, with a possible D match to TRBD2 (5 bases). V dropped 4 bases and J dropped 2 bases, with 14 bases sitting between them. Germline lookup yields CDR1 MGHRA and CDR2 YSYEKL. The CDR3 length is 15 residues.

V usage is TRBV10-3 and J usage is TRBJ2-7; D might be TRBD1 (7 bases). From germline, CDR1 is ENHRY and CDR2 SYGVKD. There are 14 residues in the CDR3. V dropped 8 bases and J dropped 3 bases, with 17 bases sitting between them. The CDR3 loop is CAIRRGNRGYEQYF. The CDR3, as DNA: TGTGCCATCCGACGCGGGAACAGGGGCTACGAGCAGTACTTC.

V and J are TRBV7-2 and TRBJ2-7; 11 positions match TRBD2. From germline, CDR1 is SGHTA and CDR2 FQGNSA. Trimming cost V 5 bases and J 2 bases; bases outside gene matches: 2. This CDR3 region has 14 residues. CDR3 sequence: CASSVLAGAYEQYF. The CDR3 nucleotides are TGTGCCAGCAGCGTACTAGCGGGAGCCTACGAGCAGTACTTC.